These T cell receptor beta chains were read from a single sample in a study of a mutant IDH1 vaccine in newly diagnosed glioma. This table comes from immunoSEQ multiplex PCR, and its TCRdb copy is limited to in-frame clones, with some not included. This table has roughly 41,000 clones, roughly 92% appearing once. Sequenced material: PBMCs, taken from a glioma patient treated with radiotherapy, temozolomide or both. These receptors all come from a man in his late teens or twenties with glioma. Each CDR3 is given with its conserved first and last residue. The D gene is left open where the match is weak. Where a row states a size, it is once, few, many or the class of an expanded clone; other rows omit it.

D gene,J gene,clone size,V gene,CDR3 protein,CDR3 DNA
TRBD1,TRBJ2-5,.,TRBV7-6,CASSLGTGKETQYF,TGTGCCAGCAGCTTAGGGACAGGGAAAGAGACCCAGTACTTC
TRBD2,TRBJ2-2,.,TRBV9,CASSPVAGGNTGELFF,TGTGCCAGCAGCCCAGTAGCGGGAGGGAACACCGGGGAGCTGTTTTTT
.,TRBJ1-2,.,TRBV5-6,CASSLGRFNYGYTF,TGTGCCAGCAGCTTGGGACGGTTTAACTATGGCTACACCTTC
TRBD1,TRBJ1-1,.,TRBV9,CASSPRQGMNTEAFF,TGTGCCAGCAGCCCAAGACAGGGCATGAACACTGAAGCTTTCTTT
TRBD1,TRBJ1-6,.,TRBV29-1,CSAYLEGTGPLHF,TGCAGCGCCTACCTGGAGGGGACAGGTCCCCTCCACTTT
TRBD1,TRBJ1-5,.,TRBV4-3,CASSQDRGTGVGNQPQHF,TGCGCCAGCAGCCAAGATCGGGGGACAGGGGTGGGCAATCAGCCCCAGCATTTT
.,TRBJ1-2,.,TRBV19,CASSAGTVYGYTF,TGTGCCAGTAGTGCCGGGACGGTCTATGGCTACACCTTC
TRBD2,TRBJ2-3,.,TRBV6-4,CASSRAGGEDTQYF,TGTGCCAGCAGTCGGGCGGGAGGTGAAGATACGCAGTATTTT
TRBD1,TRBJ2-7,.,TRBV14,CASSQGGTGGYEQYF,TGTGCCAGCAGCCAAGGCGGGACAGGGGGTTACGAGCAGTACTTC
TRBD2,TRBJ2-2,.,TRBV5-8,CASSLEMLAGGPNTGELFF,TGTGCCAGCAGCTTGGAGATGCTAGCGGGAGGGCCGAACACCGGGGAGCTGTTTTTT
TRBD1,TRBJ1-2,.,TRBV19,CASSIRGQFYGYTF,TGTGCCAGTAGTATAAGGGGACAGTTCTATGGCTACACCTTC
TRBD1,TRBJ1-1,.,TRBV6-1,CASSENPSGGTEAFF,TGTGCCAGCAGTGAAAATCCTTCAGGGGGCACTGAAGCTTTCTTT
.,TRBJ1-5,.,TRBV6-5,CASSYSTSDQPQHF,TGTGCCAGCAGTTACTCGACGTCAGATCAGCCCCAGCATTTT
TRBD1,TRBJ1-2,few,TRBV6-6,CASTARGEGAGGYTF,TGTGCCAGCACCGCCCGAGGGGAGGGGGCGGGGGGCTACACCTTC
.,TRBJ2-2,.,TRBV13,CASSSQGDRAGELFF,TGTGCCAGCAGCTCGCAGGGTGATCGGGCCGGGGAGCTGTTTTTT
TRBD2,TRBJ2-1,.,TRBV9,CASSVGAGGTYNEQFF,TGTGCCAGCAGCGTAGGTGCGGGAGGGACCTACAATGAGCAGTTCTTC
.,TRBJ1-1,.,TRBV28,CASSSAGMNTEAFF,TGTGCCAGCAGTTCGGCAGGGATGAACACTGAAGCTTTCTTT
.,TRBJ1-1,.,TRBV13,CASTMGGAEAFF,TGTGCCAGCACTATGGGGGGTGCTGAAGCTTTCTTT
TRBD1,TRBJ1-4,.,TRBV30,CAWSVRVKGATEKLFF,TGTGCCTGGAGTGTACGGGTAAAGGGGGCGACGGAAAAACTGTTTTTT
TRBD2,TRBJ2-7,.,TRBV4-2,CASSKTGTSVYEQYF,TGTGCCAGCAGCAAAACCGGGACTAGCGTCTACGAGCAGTACTTC
.,TRBJ1-5,.,TRBV6-6,CASSYPTGLFNQPQHF,TGTGCCAGCAGTTACCCGACAGGTTTGTTCAATCAGCCCCAGCATTTT
TRBD1,TRBJ1-2,.,TRBV30,CAWSARQGRYGYTF,TGTGCCTGGAGTGCCCGACAGGGGCGTTATGGCTACACCTTC
TRBD1,TRBJ1-3,.,TRBV6-1,CASSGTGQTPGNTIYF,TGTGCCAGCAGTGGAACGGGACAGACGCCTGGAAACACCATATATTTT
.,TRBJ2-3,once,TRBV29-1,CSVDITGGATDTQYF,TGCAGCGTTGACATAACTGGGGGGGCCACAGATACGCAGTATTTT
TRBD2,TRBJ2-1,.,TRBV6-5,CASSSGTSTYNEQFF,TGTGCCAGCAGTTCCGGGACTAGCACCTACAATGAGCAGTTCTTC
.,TRBJ1-1,.,TRBV29-1,CSVEWSMNTEAFF,TGCAGCGTTGAATGGAGTATGAACACTGAAGCTTTCTTT
.,TRBJ2-7,.,TRBV5-4,CASSLENEQYF,TGTGCCAGCAGCTTGGAAAACGAGCAGTACTTC
.,TRBJ1-2,.,TRBV5-1,CASSGGLRDGYTF,TGCGCCAGCAGTGGGGGACTGAGGGATGGCTACACCTTC
.,TRBJ1-1,.,TRBV5-1,CASSLEPPGYTEAFF,TGCGCCAGCAGCTTGGAACCGCCGGGCTACACTGAAGCTTTCTTT
TRBD2,TRBJ2-7,.,TRBV11-2,CASSFKELASGYEQYF,TGTGCCAGCAGCTTTAAAGAGCTCGCTAGCGGCTACGAGCAGTACTTC
.,TRBJ1-2,.,TRBV29-1,CSVVGTHGYTF,TGCAGCGTTGTGGGTACCCATGGCTACACCTTC
TRBD1,TRBJ1-5,.,TRBV18,CASSATGEVGNQPQHF,TGTGCCAGCTCAGCGACAGGGGAGGTGGGCAATCAGCCCCAGCATTTT
TRBD1,TRBJ1-2,.,TRBV7-2,CASSLGGTGKFGGYTF,TGTGCCAGCAGCTTAGGGGGGACAGGGAAATTTGGTGGCTACACCTTC
.,TRBJ2-5,few,TRBV27,CASSLSPFQRQETQYF,TGTGCCAGCAGTTTATCGCCCTTCCAGCGCCAAGAGACCCAGTACTTC
TRBD1,TRBJ1-2,.,TRBV4-1,CASSPGRGTGNGYTF,TGCGCCAGCAGCCCAGGTCGAGGGACAGGGAACGGCTACACCTTC
.,TRBJ2-7,.,TRBV2,CASSEWVGSEYEQYF,TGTGCCAGCAGTGAATGGGTGGGGTCTGAGTACGAGCAGTACTTC
.,TRBJ2-7,.,TRBV4-3,CASSQDGGQGNYEQYF,TGCGCCAGCAGCCAAGATGGGGGGCAGGGGAACTACGAGCAGTACTTC
.,TRBJ2-7,.,TRBV6-5,CASSYSVRGDSYEQYF,TGTGCCAGCAGTTACTCGGTCAGGGGAGACTCCTACGAGCAGTACTTC
TRBD2,TRBJ2-1,.,TRBV14,CASSQGRDLTSAYNEQFF,TGTGCCAGCAGCCAGGGAAGGGACCTGACTAGCGCCTACAATGAGCAGTTCTTC
.,TRBJ1-1,.,TRBV7-9,CASSNGHEAFF,TGTGCCAGCAGCAACGGACACGAAGCTTTCTTT
.,TRBJ1-5,.,TRBV15,CATSRDGQSYQPQHF,TGTGCCACCAGCAGAGATGGACAGAGTTATCAGCCCCAGCATTTT
.,TRBJ1-1,once,TRBV4-1,CASSQVVQALNTEAFF,TGCGCCAGCAGCCAAGTGGTACAGGCGCTGAACACTGAAGCTTTCTTT
.,TRBJ2-5,.,TRBV7-8,CASSLEQPGRQETQYF,TGTGCCAGCAGCTTAGAGCAACCCGGGCGCCAAGAGACCCAGTACTTC
TRBD1,TRBJ2-5,.,TRBV10-3,CAISTGTGETQYF,TGTGCCATCAGTACCGGGACAGGGGAGACCCAGTACTTC
TRBD2,TRBJ2-3,.,TRBV4-3,CASSHLFASGIPDTQYF,TGCGCCAGCAGCCACCTCTTTGCTAGCGGGATTCCCGATACGCAGTATTTT
.,TRBJ1-3,.,TRBV28,CASSLPGGNTIYF,TGTGCCAGCAGCCTCCCTGGGGGAAACACCATATATTTT
.,TRBJ2-2,once,TRBV5-1,CASSPAGLHTGELFF,TGCGCCAGCAGCCCGGCGGGGTTACACACCGGGGAGCTGTTTTTT
TRBD2,TRBJ2-2,.,TRBV19,CASSTGLAGGLVGELFF,TGTGCCAGTAGTACGGGACTAGCGGGAGGGCTGGTCGGGGAGCTGTTTTTT
.,TRBJ1-4,.,TRBV28,CASSFHRARPNEKLFF,TGTGCCAGCAGTTTCCACAGGGCGCGTCCCAATGAAAAACTGTTTTTT
TRBD2,TRBJ2-3,.,TRBV5-8,CASSSGTSGTTDTQYF,TGTGCCAGCAGCTCAGGGACTAGCGGGACGACAGATACGCAGTATTTT
.,TRBJ1-1,.,TRBV6-1,CASSENPRVNTEAFF,TGTGCCAGCAGTGAAAATCCGCGAGTTAACACTGAAGCTTTCTTT
TRBD1,TRBJ2-7,.,TRBV29-1,CSVGQGEGYEQYF,TGCAGCGTGGGACAGGGGGAGGGCTACGAGCAGTACTTC
.,TRBJ1-2,.,TRBV6-6,CASSSETANYGYTF,TGTGCCAGCAGTTCCGAGACAGCTAACTATGGCTACACCTTC
TRBD1,TRBJ2-7,.,TRBV18,CASSTGQGSSYEQYF,TGTGCCAGCTCAACCGGACAGGGCTCCTCCTACGAGCAGTACTTC
TRBD1,TRBJ2-7,.,TRBV28,CASSLTGWEQYF,TGTGCCAGCAGTCTGACAGGGTGGGAGCAGTACTTC
.,TRBJ1-3,.,TRBV6-5,CASSLDRGSGNTIYF,TGTGCCAGCAGTTTGGACCGGGGCTCTGGAAACACCATATATTTT
.,TRBJ1-1,.,TRBV9,CASSAYVNTEAFF,TGTGCCAGCAGCGCCTACGTGAACACTGAAGCTTTCTTT
.,TRBJ1-2,.,TRBV6-1,CASYHGQYGYTF,TGTGCCAGCTACCACGGACAGTATGGCTACACCTTC
.,TRBJ1-5,.,TRBV28,CASSSHSSRNQPQHF,TGTGCCAGCAGTTCCCATTCGAGCCGCAATCAGCCCCAGCATTTT